This T cell receptor beta chain derives from a study of cytomegalovirus exposure and HLA in healthy donors. Both 60 Vbeta primers and 13 Jbeta primers went into the PCR. This table comes from immunoSEQ multiplex PCR, and its TCRdb copy is limited to in-frame clones, with some not included. The table lists approximately 260,000 clones, roughly four fifths of them singletons. Findings and caveats of the study: In an earlier analysis, in under 700 donors, most V segments appeared productive either ~90% or ~30% of the time. The authors assumed roughly uniform sequencing depth across donors for presence/absence analyses.

The length of the CDR3 is 13 residues. Germline loops: CDR1 ENHRY, CDR2 SYGVKD. V lost 6 bases and J 5 bases, leaving 12 bases between the germline ends. In its sample, this clone was seen a few times. Its antigen remains unidentified. The sequenced sample was PBMCs. The clonotype comes from a woman aged 40-49 years in good health and CMV-seropositive. V usage is TRBV10-3 and J usage is TRBJ2-3, with D possibly TRBD2 on 6 matching bases. DNA for the CDR3: TGTGCCATCAGCCACCTGGAGGGAGATACGCAGTATTTT. Translated: CAISHLEGDTQYF.